A selection of T cell receptor beta chains follows, all from one sample in a study of cytomegalovirus exposure and HLA in healthy donors. Sequencing used immunoSEQ multiplex PCR; TCRdb keeps in-frame clones, though not all of them. Here the sample spans about 220,000 clones, about 80% being singletons. The specimen was PBMCs. These receptors all come from a man aged 18 to 30 in good health and CMV-seronegative. Each CDR3 is given with its conserved first and last residue. D genes are given only for firm matches. Some rows have no size entry. The others give once, few or many, or a class for an expanded clone.

v_call: TRBV5-6
j_call: TRBJ1-1
clone_size: NA
d_call: NA
cdr3_aa: CASSGGPEAFF
cdr3_nt: TGTGCCAGCAGCGGAGGTCCTGAAGCTTTCTTT

v_call: TRBV5-4
j_call: TRBJ2-2
clone_size: NA
d_call: TRBD2
cdr3_aa: CASSSIAGTNTGELFF
cdr3_nt: TGTGCCAGCAGCTCTATAGCGGGGACCAACACCGGGGAGCTGTTTTTT

v_call: TRBV28
j_call: TRBJ1-2
clone_size: NA
d_call: NA
cdr3_aa: CASSRDWNGYTF
cdr3_nt: TGTGCCAGCAGTCGTGACTGGAATGGCTACACCTTC

v_call: TRBV7-2
j_call: TRBJ1-1
clone_size: NA
d_call: NA
cdr3_aa: CASSSNRAEAFF
cdr3_nt: TGTGCCAGCAGCTCCAATCGGGCTGAAGCTTTCTTT

v_call: TRBV28
j_call: TRBJ2-7
clone_size: NA
d_call: TRBD2
cdr3_aa: CASSPSGSGSYEQYF
cdr3_nt: TGTGCCAGCAGTCCCAGCGGGAGCGGCTCCTACGAGCAGTACTTC

v_call: TRBV25-1
j_call: TRBJ1-4
clone_size: NA
d_call: NA
cdr3_aa: CASSAPSAGGRRFAKLFF
cdr3_nt: TGTGCCAGCAGTGCCCCTTCGGCTGGGGGGAGGCGTTTTGCAAAACTGTTTTTT

v_call: TRBV18
j_call: TRBJ1-1
clone_size: few
d_call: NA
cdr3_aa: CASSGEGGGTEAFF
cdr3_nt: TGTGCCAGCTCGGGAGAGGGAGGCGGCACTGAAGCTTTCTTT

v_call: TRBV5-1
j_call: TRBJ1-3
clone_size: NA
d_call: NA
cdr3_aa: CASSFGRVFDTIYF
cdr3_nt: TGCGCCAGCAGCTTTGGCAGGGTTTTTGACACCATATATTTT

v_call: TRBV27
j_call: TRBJ2-3
clone_size: NA
d_call: TRBD2
cdr3_aa: CASSFYAGVTDTQYF
cdr3_nt: TGTGCCAGCAGTTTTTATGCGGGAGTCACAGATACGCAGTATTTT

v_call: TRBV7-2
j_call: TRBJ2-5
clone_size: NA
d_call: NA
cdr3_aa: CASSSQVGRAETQYF
cdr3_nt: TGTGCCAGCAGCTCCCAGGTGGGCAGGGCAGAGACCCAGTACTTC

v_call: TRBV6-4
j_call: TRBJ2-7
clone_size: NA
d_call: TRBD1
cdr3_aa: CASSELGTGSLPYEQYF
cdr3_nt: TGTGCCAGCAGTGAGCTCGGGACAGGGTCTCTGCCATACGAGCAGTACTTC

v_call: TRBV28
j_call: TRBJ2-3
clone_size: NA
d_call: TRBD1
cdr3_aa: CASTLQGANTDTQYF
cdr3_nt: TGTGCCAGCACCTTACAGGGGGCAAACACAGATACGCAGTATTTT

v_call: TRBV15
j_call: TRBJ2-6
clone_size: NA
d_call: NA
cdr3_aa: CATSRVVSGANVLTF
cdr3_nt: TGTGCCACCAGCAGAGTAGTGTCTGGGGCCAACGTCCTGACTTTC

v_call: TRBV6-6
j_call: TRBJ2-5
clone_size: once
d_call: NA
cdr3_aa: CASRRGNQQETQYF
cdr3_nt: TGTGCCAGCAGACGCGGGAACCAACAAGAGACCCAGTACTTC

v_call: TRBV5-1
j_call: TRBJ2-7
clone_size: once
d_call: NA
cdr3_aa: CASTRGRGIHIDEQYF
cdr3_nt: TGCGCCTCTACCCGAGGGCGCGGAATTCACATAGACGAGCAGTACTTC

v_call: TRBV27
j_call: TRBJ2-2
clone_size: NA
d_call: TRBD2
cdr3_aa: CASIQSGTSGYTGELFF
cdr3_nt: TGTGCCAGCATCCAATCAGGGACTAGCGGATACACCGGGGAGCTGTTTTTT

v_call: TRBV27
j_call: TRBJ2-3
clone_size: NA
d_call: TRBD1
cdr3_aa: CASSSGTGGTDTQYF
cdr3_nt: TGTGCCAGCAGTTCCGGGACAGGGGGCACAGATACGCAGTATTTT

v_call: TRBV2
j_call: TRBJ2-7
clone_size: few
d_call: NA
cdr3_aa: CASSDAGLLAYEQYF
cdr3_nt: TGTGCCAGCAGCGATGCGGGACTGCTTGCTTACGAGCAGTACTTC